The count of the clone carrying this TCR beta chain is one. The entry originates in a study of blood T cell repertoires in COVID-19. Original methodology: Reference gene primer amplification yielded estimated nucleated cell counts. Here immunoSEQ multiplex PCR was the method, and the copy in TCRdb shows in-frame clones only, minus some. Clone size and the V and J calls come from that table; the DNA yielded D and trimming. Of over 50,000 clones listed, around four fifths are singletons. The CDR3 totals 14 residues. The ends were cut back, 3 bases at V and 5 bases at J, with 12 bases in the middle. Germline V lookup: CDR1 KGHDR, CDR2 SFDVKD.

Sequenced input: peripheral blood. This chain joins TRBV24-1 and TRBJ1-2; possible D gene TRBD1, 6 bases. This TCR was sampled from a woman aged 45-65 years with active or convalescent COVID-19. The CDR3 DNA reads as TGTGCCACCAGTGATCAGGGACATTTGTATGGCTACACCTTC. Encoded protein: CATSDQGHLYGYTF.